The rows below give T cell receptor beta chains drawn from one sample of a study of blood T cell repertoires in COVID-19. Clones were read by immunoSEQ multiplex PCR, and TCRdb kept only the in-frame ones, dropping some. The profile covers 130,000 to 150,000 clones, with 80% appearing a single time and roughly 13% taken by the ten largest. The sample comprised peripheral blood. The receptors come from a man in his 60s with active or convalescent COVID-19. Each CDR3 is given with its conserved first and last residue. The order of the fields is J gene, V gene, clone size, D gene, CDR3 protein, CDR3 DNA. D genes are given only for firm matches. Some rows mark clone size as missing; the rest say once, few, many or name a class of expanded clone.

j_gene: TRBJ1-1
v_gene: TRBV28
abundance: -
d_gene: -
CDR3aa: CASSFNTEAFF
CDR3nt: TGTGCCAGCAGCTTTAACACTGAAGCTTTCTTT

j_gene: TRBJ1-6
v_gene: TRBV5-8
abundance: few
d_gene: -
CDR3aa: CASSLMGSSFSPLHF
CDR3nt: TGTGCCAGCAGCTTAATGGGCTCTTCATTTTCACCCCTCCACTTT

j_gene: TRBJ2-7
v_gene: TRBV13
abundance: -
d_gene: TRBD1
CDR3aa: CASSPGEQGPYEQYF
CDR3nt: TGTGCCAGCAGCCCAGGGGAACAGGGGCCCTACGAGCAGTACTTC

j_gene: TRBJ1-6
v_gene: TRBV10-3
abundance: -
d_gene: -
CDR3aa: CAIRNRDHEALHF
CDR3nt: TGTGCCATCCGAAACCGTGACCACGAGGCCCTCCACTTT

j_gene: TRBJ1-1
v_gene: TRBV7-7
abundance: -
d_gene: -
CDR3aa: CASSPTFPGVGTEAFF
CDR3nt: TGTGCCAGCAGCCCGACATTCCCCGGGGTGGGTACTGAAGCTTTCTTT

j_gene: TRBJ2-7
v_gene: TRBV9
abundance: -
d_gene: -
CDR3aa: CASSADSHYEQYF
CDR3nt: TGTGCCAGCAGCGCGGACAGCCACTACGAGCAGTACTTC

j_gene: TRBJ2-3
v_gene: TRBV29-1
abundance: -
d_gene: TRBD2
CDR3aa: CSVVETSVGASDTQYF
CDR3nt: TGCAGCGTTGTAGAGACTAGCGTAGGGGCATCAGATACGCAGTATTTT

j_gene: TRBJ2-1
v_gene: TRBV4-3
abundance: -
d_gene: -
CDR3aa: CASSQDLQRLSYNEQFF
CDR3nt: TGCGCCAGCAGCCAAGATCTACAGAGACTATCCTACAATGAGCAGTTCTTC

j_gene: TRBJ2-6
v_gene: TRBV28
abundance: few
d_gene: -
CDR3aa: CASSFWALSGANVLTF
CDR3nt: TGTGCCAGCAGTTTCTGGGCCTTATCTGGGGCCAACGTCCTGACTTTC

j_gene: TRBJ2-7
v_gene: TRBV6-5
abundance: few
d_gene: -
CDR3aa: CASSYGAGPYEQYF
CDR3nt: TGTGCCAGCAGTTACGGGGCAGGCCCCTACGAGCAGTACTTC

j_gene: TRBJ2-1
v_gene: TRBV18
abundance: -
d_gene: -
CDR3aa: CASSPLRGDEQFF
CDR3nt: TGTGCCAGCTCACCCCTGCGGGGAGATGAGCAGTTCTTC

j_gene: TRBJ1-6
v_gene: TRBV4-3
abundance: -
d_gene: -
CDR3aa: CASSQDRVDEGSPLHF
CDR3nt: TGCGCCAGCAGCCAAGATCGGGTAGATGAGGGTTCACCCCTCCACTTT

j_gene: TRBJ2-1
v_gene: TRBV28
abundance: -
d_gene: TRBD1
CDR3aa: CASSLLGTGGFF
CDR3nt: TGTGCCAGCAGTTTGCTCGGGACAGGGGGGTTCTTC

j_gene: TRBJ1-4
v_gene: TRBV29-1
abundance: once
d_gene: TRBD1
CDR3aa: CSASRGGDEKLFF
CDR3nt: TGCAGCGCCTCGAGAGGGGGCGATGAAAAACTGTTTTTT

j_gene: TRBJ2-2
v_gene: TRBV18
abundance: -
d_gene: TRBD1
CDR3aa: CASSPGQGMDTGELFF
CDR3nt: TGTGCCAGCTCGCCGGGACAGGGGATGGACACCGGGGAGCTGTTTTTT

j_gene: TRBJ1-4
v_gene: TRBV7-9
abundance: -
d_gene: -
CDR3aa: CASSRTMTENNEKLFF
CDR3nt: TGTGCCAGCAGCCGGACAATGACGGAAAATAATGAAAAACTGTTTTTT

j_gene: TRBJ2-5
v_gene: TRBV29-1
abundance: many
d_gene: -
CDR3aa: CSVGSQGETQYF
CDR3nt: TGCAGCGTTGGCTCCCAGGGGGAGACCCAGTACTTC

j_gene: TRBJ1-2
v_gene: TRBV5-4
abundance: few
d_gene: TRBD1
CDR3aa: CASSLIGQGGYGYTF
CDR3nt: TGTGCCAGCAGCTTGATCGGACAGGGTGGCTATGGCTACACCTTC

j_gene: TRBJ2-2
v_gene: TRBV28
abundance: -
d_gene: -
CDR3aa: CASQGNTGELFF
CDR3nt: TGTGCCAGTCAGGGGAACACCGGGGAGCTGTTTTTT

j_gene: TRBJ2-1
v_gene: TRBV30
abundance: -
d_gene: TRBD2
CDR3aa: CAWSVLAVNEQFF
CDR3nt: TGTGCCTGGAGTGTACTAGCGGTTAATGAGCAGTTCTTC

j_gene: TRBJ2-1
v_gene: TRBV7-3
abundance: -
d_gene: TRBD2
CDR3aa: CASSATTSFSYNEQFF
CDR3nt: TGTGCCAGCAGCGCCACGACTAGCTTTTCCTACAATGAGCAGTTCTTC

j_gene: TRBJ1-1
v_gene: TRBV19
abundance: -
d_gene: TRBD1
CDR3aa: CASMGTAMNTEAFF
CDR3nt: TGTGCCAGTATGGGGACAGCTATGAACACTGAAGCTTTCTTT

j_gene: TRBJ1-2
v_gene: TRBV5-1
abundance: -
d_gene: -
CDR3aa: CASSSRTVQAGLWYGYTF
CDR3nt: TGCGCCAGCAGCTCGAGGACAGTCCAGGCGGGTTTATGGTATGGCTACACCTTC

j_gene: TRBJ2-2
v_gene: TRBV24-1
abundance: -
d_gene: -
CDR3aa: CATSDQGSHTGELFF
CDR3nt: TGTGCCACCAGTGATCAGGGATCGCACACCGGGGAGCTGTTTTTT

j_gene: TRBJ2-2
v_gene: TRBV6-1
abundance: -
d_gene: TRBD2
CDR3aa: CASSEALAGDDTGELFF
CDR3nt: TGTGCCAGCAGTGAAGCCCTAGCGGGAGACGACACCGGGGAGCTGTTTTTT

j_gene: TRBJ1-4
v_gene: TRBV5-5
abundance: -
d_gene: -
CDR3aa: CASSVGEGSTNEKLFF
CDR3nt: TGTGCCAGCAGCGTGGGGGAGGGATCGACTAATGAAAAACTGTTTTTT

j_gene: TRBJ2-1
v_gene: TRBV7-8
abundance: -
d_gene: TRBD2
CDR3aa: CASSRLRTSTEQFF
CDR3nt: TGTGCCAGCAGCCGACTCCGGACTAGCACTGAGCAGTTCTTC